This T cell receptor beta chain was found in a study of blood T cell repertoires in COVID-19. Original handling: Counts of nucleated cells, estimated from reference gene primer amplification, were obtained. The data were produced by immunoSEQ multiplex PCR, yet TCRdb's version contains in-frame clones alone and is incomplete. V, J and clone size reflect that table, while D and trimming were determined from the DNA. The top ten clones hold about 15% of a sample with under 300,000 clones, around 80% of them seen once. There are 15 residues in the CDR3. Germline assignment: CDR1 SGHTA and CDR2 FQGNSA. The V gene end was trimmed by 4 bases and the J gene end by 2 bases; junction bases not matched to a gene: 4.

The TCR comes from a man aged 35-49 years who had recovered from COVID-19. The sample consisted of PBMCs or T cells enriched from blood (not recorded which). The chain is built from TRBV7-2 and TRBJ2-2, with 7 bases that match TRBD2. CDR3 nucleotide sequence: TGTGCCAGCAGCTCAGCGGGGACTAACACCGGGGAGCTGTTTTTT. Encoded protein: CASSSAGTNTGELFF.